The 7 T cell receptor beta chains below come from one sample, sequenced in a study of T cell changes during pregnancy in multiple sclerosis. Clones were sequenced by immunoSEQ multiplex PCR, and TCRdb holds only the in-frame ones, with some missing. Counted here are about 68,000 clones, around 90% occurring once; the ten biggest clones make up approximately 1.4%. The source material was peripheral blood, sampled in the second trimester of pregnancy. The receptors derive from a female donor in good health, enrolled as a control in a pregnancy study.

The CDR3 sequence: CATSSSGSYEQYF. The CDR3 DNA reads as TGTGCCACCAGCAGCAGCGGGAGCTACGAGCAGTACTTC. The chain couples TRBV15 to TRBJ2-7, with 8 bases lining up with TRBD2. Germline CDR1 and CDR2: LNHNV and YYDKDF (reference sequence). V was clipped by 3 bases and J by 3 bases; unmatched bases: 1. The CDR3 runs 13 residues.

This clone was recorded a few times. Other DNA sequences from this sample encode an identical CDR3 as well. The V call is TRBV5-6, the J call TRBJ1-1, with D perhaps TRBD1 (5 bases). In germline, CDR1 is SGHDT, CDR2 YYEEEE. Trimming cost V 2 bases and J 5 bases, with 7 bases left between them. The CDR3 sequence is 12 residues long. The chain's CDR3 is CASSLRGTEAFF. CDR3 DNA sequence: TGTGCCAGCAGCTTACGGGGGACTGAAGCTTTCTTT.

The chain is built from TRBV4-1 and TRBJ1-6, with 9 nucleotides matching TRBD1. V trimming: 2 bases; J trimming: 9 bases; junction bases outside the gene matches: 17. This CDR3 contains 19 residues. Per the germline V gene, CDR1 is MGHRA and CDR2 is YSYEKL. CDR3 sequence reads: CASSQSLETPGQGISPLHF. The CDR3 DNA reads TGCGCCAGCAGCCAAAGTCTTGAGACACCGGGACAGGGCATTTCACCCCTCCACTTT.

This chain connects TRBV10-1 to TRBJ2-7; tentative D call: TRBD1 (6 bases). Germline loops: CDR1 WNHNN, CDR2 SYGVQD (reference sequence). V lost 3 bases and J 5 bases, leaving 23 bases between the germline ends. The CDR3 totals 17 residues. CDR3 DNA: TGCGCCAGCAGTGATTTGCCAGGGGCCCCCCGGCAGGACGAGCAGTACTTC. This sequence encodes CASSDLPGAPRQDEQYF.

CDR3 region: CASSSGGSFDGLHYEQYF. In DNA form, the CDR3 reads TGTGCCAGCAGTAGTGGGGGGTCTTTCGATGGTCTCCACTACGAGCAGTACTTC. The chain links TRBV25-1 to TRBJ2-7; tentatively, D is TRBD2 (6 bases). V was cut by 5 bases and J by 3 bases, with 26 bases left in between. CDR1 and CDR2 (germline): MGHDK, SYGVNS. CDR3 length: 18 residues.

The V gene is TRBV6-5, the J gene TRBJ2-4; TRBD2 agrees at 9 bases. Per germline, CDR1 MNHEY and CDR2 SVGAGI. The V gene end was trimmed by 5 bases and the J gene end by 0 bases; junction bases not matched to a gene: 2. The CDR3 sequence is 15 residues long. CDR3 bases: TGTGCCAGCAGTCTAGCGGGGCTAGCCAAAAACATTCAGTACTTC. Its translation: CASSLAGLAKNIQYF.

This rearrangement joins TRBV15 to TRBJ1-3, with TRBD1 matching over 9 bases. Trimming at V came to 4 bases and at J to 7 bases, leaving 8 bases not matched to a gene. This CDR3 region has 15 residues. Germline CDR1 reads LNHNV; CDR2 reads YYDKDF (reference sequence). DNA of the CDR3: TGTGCCACCAGCACTGGACAGGGGCCAGCGAACACCATATATTTT. It yields the protein CATSTGQGPANTIYF. Using reference TRBV15 and TRBJ1-3 for the parts outside the CDR3, the full variable domain is DAMVIQNPRYQVTQFGKPVTLSCSQTLNHNVMYWYQQKSSQAPKLLFHYYDKDFNNEADTPDNFQSRRPNTSFCFLDIRSPGLGDTAMYLCATSTGQGPANTIYFGEGSWLTVV.